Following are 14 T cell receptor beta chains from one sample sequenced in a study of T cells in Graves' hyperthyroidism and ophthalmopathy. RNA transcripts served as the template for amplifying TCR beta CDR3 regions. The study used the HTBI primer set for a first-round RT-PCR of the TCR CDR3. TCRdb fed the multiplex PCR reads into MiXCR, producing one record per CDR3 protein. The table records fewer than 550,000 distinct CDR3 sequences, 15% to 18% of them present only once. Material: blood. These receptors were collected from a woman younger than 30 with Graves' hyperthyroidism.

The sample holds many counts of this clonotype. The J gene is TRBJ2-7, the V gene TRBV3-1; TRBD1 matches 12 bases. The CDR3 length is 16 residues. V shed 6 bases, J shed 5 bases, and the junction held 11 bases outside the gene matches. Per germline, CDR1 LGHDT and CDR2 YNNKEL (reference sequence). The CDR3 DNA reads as TGTGCCAGCAGAGGCTCTCCGGGACAGGGGGCCAACGAGCAGTACTTC. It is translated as CASRGSPGQGANEQYF.

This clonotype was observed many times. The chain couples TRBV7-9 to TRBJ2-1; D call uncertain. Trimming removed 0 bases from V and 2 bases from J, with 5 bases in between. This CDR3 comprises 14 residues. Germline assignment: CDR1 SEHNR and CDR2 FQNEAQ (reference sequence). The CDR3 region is CASSLATPYNEQFF. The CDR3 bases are TGTGCCAGCAGCTTAGCGACCCCCTACAATGAGCAGTTCTTC.

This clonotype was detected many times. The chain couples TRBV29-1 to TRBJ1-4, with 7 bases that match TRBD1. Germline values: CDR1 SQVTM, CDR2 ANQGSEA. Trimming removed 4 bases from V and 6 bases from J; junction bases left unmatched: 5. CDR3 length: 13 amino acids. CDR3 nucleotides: TGCAGCGTTGGGGGAGGACAGGATGAAAAACTGTTTTTT. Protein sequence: CSVGGGQDEKLFF. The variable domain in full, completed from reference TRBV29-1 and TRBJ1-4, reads SAVISQKPSRDICQRGTSLTIQCQVDSQVTMMFWYRQQPGQSLTLIATANQGSEATYESGFVIDKFPISRPNLTFSTLTVSNMSPEDSSIYLCSVGGGQDEKLFFGSGTQLSVL.

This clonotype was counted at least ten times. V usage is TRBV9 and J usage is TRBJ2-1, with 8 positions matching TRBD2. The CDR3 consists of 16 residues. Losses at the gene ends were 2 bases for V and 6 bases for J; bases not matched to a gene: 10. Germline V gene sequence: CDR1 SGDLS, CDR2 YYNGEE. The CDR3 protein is CASSVGHGRGPNEQFF. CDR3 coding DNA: TGTGCCAGCAGCGTGGGACACGGGAGGGGTCCCAATGAGCAGTTCTTC. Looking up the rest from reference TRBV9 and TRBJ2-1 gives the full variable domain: DSGVTQTPKHLITATGQRVTLRCSPRSGDLSVYWYQQSLDQGLQFLIQYYNGEERAKGNILERFSAQQFPDLHSELNLSSLELGDSALYFCASSVGHGRGPNEQFFGPGTRLTVL.

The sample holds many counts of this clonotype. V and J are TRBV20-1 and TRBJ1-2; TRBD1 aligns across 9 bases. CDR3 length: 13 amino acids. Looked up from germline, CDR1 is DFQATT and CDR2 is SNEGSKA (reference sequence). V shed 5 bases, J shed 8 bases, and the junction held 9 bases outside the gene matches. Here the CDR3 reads CSARTGDAGGYTF. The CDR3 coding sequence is TGCAGTGCTCGGACAGGGGATGCTGGGGGCTACACCTTC.

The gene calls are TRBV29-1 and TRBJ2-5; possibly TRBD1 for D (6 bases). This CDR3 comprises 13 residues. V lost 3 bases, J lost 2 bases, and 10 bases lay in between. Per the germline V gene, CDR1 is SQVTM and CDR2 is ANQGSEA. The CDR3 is CSVEDRKQETQYF. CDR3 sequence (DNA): TGCAGCGTTGAGGACAGAAAGCAAGAGACCCAGTACTTC.

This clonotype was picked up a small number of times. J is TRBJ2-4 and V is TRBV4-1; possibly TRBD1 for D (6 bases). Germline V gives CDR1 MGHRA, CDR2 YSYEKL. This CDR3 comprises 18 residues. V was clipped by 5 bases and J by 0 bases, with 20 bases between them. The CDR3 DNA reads TGCGCCAGCAGCAAAGTCTTGCCGGGACATCTAGCCAAAAACATTCAGTACTTC. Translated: CASSKVLPGHLAKNIQYF.

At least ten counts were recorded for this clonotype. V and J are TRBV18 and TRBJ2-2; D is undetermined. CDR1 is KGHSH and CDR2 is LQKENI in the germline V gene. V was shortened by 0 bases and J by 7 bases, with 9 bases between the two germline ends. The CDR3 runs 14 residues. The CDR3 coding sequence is TGTGCCAGCTCACCACCTCCGGTCGGCGGGGAGCTGTTTTTT. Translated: CASSPPPVGGELFF.

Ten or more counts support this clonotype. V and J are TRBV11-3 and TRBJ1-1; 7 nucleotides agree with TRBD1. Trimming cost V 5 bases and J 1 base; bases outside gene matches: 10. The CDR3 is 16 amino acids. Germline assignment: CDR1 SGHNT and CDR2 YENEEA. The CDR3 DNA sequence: TGTGCCAGCAGCCCCCGATTGGGACAGCAGAACACTGAAGCTTTCTTT. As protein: CASSPRLGQQNTEAFF.

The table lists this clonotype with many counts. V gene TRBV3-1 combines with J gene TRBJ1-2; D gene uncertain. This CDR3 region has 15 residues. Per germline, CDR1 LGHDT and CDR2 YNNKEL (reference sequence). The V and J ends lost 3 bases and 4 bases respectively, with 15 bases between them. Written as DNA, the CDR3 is TGTGCCAGCAGCCACCACGCCCAGATCGGCTATGGCTACACCTTC. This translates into CASSHHAQIGYGYTF.

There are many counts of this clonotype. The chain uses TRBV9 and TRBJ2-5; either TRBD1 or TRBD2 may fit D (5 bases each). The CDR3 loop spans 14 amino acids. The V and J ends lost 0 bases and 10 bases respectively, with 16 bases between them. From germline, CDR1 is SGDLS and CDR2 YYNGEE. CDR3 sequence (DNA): TGTGCCAGCAGCGTAGCTACGACCGGGGCCGACCAGTACTTC. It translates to CASSVATTGADQYF.

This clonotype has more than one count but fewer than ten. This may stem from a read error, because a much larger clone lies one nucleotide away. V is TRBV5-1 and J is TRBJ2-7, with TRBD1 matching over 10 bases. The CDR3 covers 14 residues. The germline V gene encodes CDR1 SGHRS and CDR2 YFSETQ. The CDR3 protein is CASSQRQGADEQHF. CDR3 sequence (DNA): TGCGCCAGCAGCCAACGACAGGGGGCCGACGAGCAGCACTTC.

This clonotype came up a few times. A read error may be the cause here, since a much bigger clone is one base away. The CDR3 DNA sequence: TGTGCCTGCAGTTTAATTCGGGACAGGGTCTCCTACGAGCAGTACTTC. Encoded protein: CACSLIRDRVSYEQYF. The V call is TRBV7-2, the J call TRBJ2-7, with 9 bases matching TRBD1. The CDR3 sequence is 16 residues long. The germline CDR1 and CDR2 sequences are SGHTA and FQGNSA.

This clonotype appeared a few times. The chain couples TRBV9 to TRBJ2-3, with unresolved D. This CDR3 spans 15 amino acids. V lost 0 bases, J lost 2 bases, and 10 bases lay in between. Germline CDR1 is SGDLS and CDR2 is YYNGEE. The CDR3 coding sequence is TGTGCCAGCAGCGTAGTGGATTCTGTCACAGATACGCAGTATTTT. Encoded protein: CASSVVDSVTDTQYF.